This T cell receptor beta chain was profiled in a study of blood T cell repertoires in COVID-19. The repertoire was sequenced with immunoSEQ multiplex PCR; TCRdb's copy has only in-frame clones and lacks some. The table records 150,000 to 200,000 clones, approximately 80% of them present only once. The V gene's germline CDR1 is SEHNR and CDR2 FQNEAQ (reference sequence). The CDR3 covers 18 residues. J was trimmed by 7 bases and V by 2 bases; bases with no gene match: 17. The receptor comes from a woman in her 70s with COVID-19, enrolled during active disease. Sequenced input: peripheral blood. The chain combines TRBV7-9 with TRBJ2-1; the match to TRBD2 covers 7 bases. CDR3 residues: CASSLLRIAGTPRNEQFF. As DNA, the CDR3 is TGTGCCAGCAGCTTACTAAGGATAGCGGGTACGCCGAGGAATGAGCAGTTCTTC.